This T cell receptor (beta chain) is from a study of CD8 T cells in Susac syndrome. RNA amounts of about 0.5 to 1 ug underwent reverse transcription with random hexamers. By means of immunoSEQ multiplex PCR, TCR beta CDR3 spanning 54 Vbeta and 13 Jbeta underwent amplification. Each CDR3 protein gets one entry after TCRdb re-called the immunoSEQ multiplex PCR reads with MiXCR. This sample has about 400,000 distinct CDR3 sequences; 85% occur once, and the top ten carry more than 0.09%. Sequenced sample: CD8+ T cells from PBMCs. This receptor was taken from a human donor with multiple sclerosis.

The CDR3 protein is CASSPDMGGYEQYF. The CDR3 nucleotides are TGTGCCAGCAGCCCAGACATGGGGGGCTACGAGCAGTACTTC. This chain connects TRBV14 to TRBJ2-7; possibly TRBD2 for D (6 bases). Germline V gene sequence: CDR1 SGHDN, CDR2 FVKESK. The CDR3 totals 14 residues. Trimming cost V 4 bases and J 3 bases, with 13 bases left between them.